The T cell receptor (beta chain) described here comes from a study of shared clonotypes between healthy human individuals (dated by TCRdb to the early 2020s). Regarding the complete study: The cohort included three men and two women between 18 and 49 years of age. For each donor, three plates each were used for CD4 naive and CD4 memory, two plates were used for CD8 naive, and one plate was used for CD8 memory. To estimate repertoire size and how much clonotype sharing occurs between individuals, the study deeply sequenced the blood TCR repertoires of several healthy adults. Libraries were prepared and TCR repertoires were sequenced by different laboratories using diverse techniques, in order to increase sequencing depth and limit assay-specific biases. Per donor, leukapheresis produced somewhere between about 0.9 and 10 billion PBMCs.

A remark on this clone: No cognate antigen has been identified for it. Base qualities are not at hand, and no much larger clone is one base apart.

CD8 naive samples were obtained by positive selection for CCR7 among CD45RO-negative cells, yielding a CD45RA+CCR7+ population from which TemRA cells were excluded. Donors were healthy HIV-negative adults with no recently reported acute infections or vaccinations. Only Caucasian adults living in Nashville, Tennessee, USA were represented among the donors. Blood was collected by leukapheresis, and PBMCs were isolated by Ficoll-Histopaque density gradient centrifugation and then cryopreserved in liquid nitrogen vapor phase. Purity and quantity of every magnetically sorted T cell population were checked by analytical flow cytometry. From each sorted fraction, genomic DNA was isolated and quantified by UV absorbance on a Nanodrop 2000c. TCR CDR3 regions were amplified from genomic DNA by multiplex PCR using the deep immunoSEQ assay. For each cell subset, the extracted genomic DNA was distributed evenly across all wells of several immunoSEQ 96-well plates, and each plate served as one replicate. Each replicate PCR for sorted subsets received around 210 ng genomic DNA, equal to tens of thousands of T cell genomes. Purified libraries were measured with a Qubit 3.0 fluorometer, size-checked on a Bioanalyzer 2100, and measured again with the KAPA Library Quantification kit. A separate single-read 150-cycle Illumina NextSeq 550 flow cell was used to sequence each immunoSEQ 96-well plate. Concerning the study's data processing: Because only junctional sequences without quality scores were contained in the immunoSEQ output, filtering matching that applied to full-length reads could not be performed. Sequences were annotated with PyIR, a Python wrapper for IgBLAST v1.9, and V/J genes and CDR3 were assigned using IMGT germline references. Reads with weak V/J assignments (E-value above 1e-6), missing CDR3, stop codons, out-of-frame junctions, or ambiguous translated residues were removed. V3J clonotypes were defined by identical inferred V gene, J gene, and CDR3 amino acid sequence. Percentage overlap between repertoires was computed as shared unique clonotypes divided by the size of the smaller repertoire. Three approaches were used to assess repertoire richness: RTK rarefaction, the Chao1 estimator, and Recon v2.1 estimates of unobserved clonotypes. For all TCRbeta clonotypes obtained by the gDNA method from a few donors, generation probabilities were computed with OLGA. Sourced from immuneACCESS, this table was stored by TCRdb with only in-frame sequences that have V and J called. A share of the clones is absent; for the studies checked, an unresolved V gene accounts for under half, and the remainder has no known explanation. That table supplies the V and J calls and clone size; D and trimming were determined from the DNA. This sample is represented by 500,000 to 700,000 clones; 85% to 95% of them were singletons. Jointly, the top ten make up 0.095% to 0.14% of the sample.

Broader findings and caveats from the paper: Clonotypes shared by all four sorted-subset donors showed higher generation probabilities than non-shared clonotypes. Based on pairwise subsampling, the degree of clonotype sharing among donors was expected to be affected by sequencing depth. Sampling was limited to blood, and TCR repertoires in tissue likely differ from TCR repertoires in blood. Sharing across four donors was observed for approximately 5% of naive CD4, less than 4% of naive CD8, over 2% of memory CD4, and around 0.4% of memory CD8 clonotypes. The small number of donors limited the genetic and exposure-history diversity represented. Larger estimated clonotype richness was generally found for naive subsets than for memory subsets. Rarefaction of sorted-subset datasets indicated incomplete sequencing despite the large sequencing depth.

Trimming removed 1 base from V and 7 bases from J, leaving 10 bases between the germline ends. Reading from cysteine to phenylalanine, the CDR3 counts 13 amino acids. Just the 39-base CDR3 DNA is kept, in frame starting at base 1. As encoded in the germline V gene, CDR1 is KGHSY while CDR2 is FQNENV. The rearranged segments are TRBV16 and TRBJ1-2, with an unclear D gene assignment. The sample taken for sequencing was naive CD8+ T cells sorted from blood. This specimen's cell subset or site label, per the study, means: CD45RA+CCR7+. This clonotype was obtained from a woman in her twenties or thirties in good health. The CDR3 corresponds to CASSQLDVSGYTF. The DNA sequence reads TGTGCCAGCAGCCAATTGGATGTGAGTGGCTACACCTTC.